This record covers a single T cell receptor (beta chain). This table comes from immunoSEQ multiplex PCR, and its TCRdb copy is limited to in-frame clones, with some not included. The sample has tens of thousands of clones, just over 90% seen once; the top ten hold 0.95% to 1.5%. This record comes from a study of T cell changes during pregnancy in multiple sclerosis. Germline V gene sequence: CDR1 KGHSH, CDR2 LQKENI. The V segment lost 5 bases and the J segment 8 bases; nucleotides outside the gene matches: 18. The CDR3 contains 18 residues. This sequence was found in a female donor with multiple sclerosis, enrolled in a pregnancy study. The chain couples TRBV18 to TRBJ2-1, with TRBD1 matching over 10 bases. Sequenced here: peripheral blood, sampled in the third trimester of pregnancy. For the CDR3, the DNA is TGTGCCAGCTCAGGGACAGGGGAGGGGGCGGGACCTGGCGATGAGCAGTTCTTC. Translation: CASSGTGEGAGPGDEQFF.